One and the same sample provided the 31 T cell receptor beta chains below, sequenced in a study of T cell changes during pregnancy in multiple sclerosis. Method: immunoSEQ multiplex PCR; TCRdb's copy keeps in-frame clones and lacks some. This table holds some 99,000 clones, around 93% found once. The sample consisted of peripheral blood, taken after pregnancy. The receptors were gathered from a female donor with multiple sclerosis, enrolled in a pregnancy study.

This sequence joins TRBV30 and TRBJ2-5, with 9 positions matching TRBD2. Trimming at V came to 2 bases and at J to 6 bases, leaving 7 bases not matched to a gene. Germline V gene sequence: CDR1 GTSNPN, CDR2 SVGIG (reference sequence). The CDR3 loop spans 14 amino acids. CDR3 sequence reads: CAWSFSGRRKTQYF. The DNA of the CDR3 is TGTGCCTGGAGTTTTAGCGGGAGAAGGAAGACCCAGTACTTC.

J is TRBJ1-2 and V is TRBV7-8, with a possible D match to TRBD1 (6 bases). The germline V gene encodes CDR1 SGHVS and CDR2 FQNEAQ. The V end was cut by 2 bases, the J end by 4 bases, with 17 bases between. This CDR3 region has 16 residues. The CDR3 sequence is CASSLTARRRGYGYTF. Here the CDR3 DNA reads TGTGCCAGCAGCTTAACGGCTCGTCGCAGGGGCTATGGCTACACCTTC.

This clone has a handful of counts. This chain joins TRBV2 and TRBJ1-1; 9 bases agree with TRBD1. This CDR3 has 15 residues. Germline CDR1 reads SNHLY; CDR2 reads FYNNEI. The J segment lost 5 bases and the V segment lost 7 bases, leaving 11 bases of the junction unmatched. DNA for the CDR3: TGTGCCAGCAATAATCCGGGACAGGGAATTACTGAAGCTTTCTTT. Protein: CASNNPGQGITEAFF.

The CDR3: CASSPPSALGDEQFF. The CDR3 bases are TGTGCCAGCAGCCCCCCTAGCGCACTAGGGGATGAGCAGTTCTTC. The V and J genes are TRBV4-2 and TRBJ2-1; tentative D call: TRBD2 (6 bases). V was clipped by 4 bases and J by 8 bases, with 18 bases between them. The CDR3 spans 15 residues. Germline V gene sequence: CDR1 LGHNA, CDR2 YNFKEQ.

The rearrangement links TRBV5-1 to TRBJ1-1, with D perhaps TRBD1 (6 bases). Looked up from germline, CDR1 is SGHRS and CDR2 is YFSETQ. This CDR3 has 14 amino acids. The ends were cut back, 3 bases at V and 4 bases at J, with 13 bases in the middle. The CDR3 region is CASSWGGGATEAFF. The CDR3 DNA reads TGCGCCAGCAGCTGGGGAGGGGGGGCCACTGAAGCTTTCTTT.

The chain is built from TRBV28 and TRBJ2-7; 9 nucleotides align to TRBD2. The CDR3 sequence is 14 residues long. Trimming at V came to 6 bases and at J to 1 base, leaving 4 bases not matched to a gene. Germline CDR1 and CDR2: MDHEN and SYDVKM. CDR3 region: CASSLTSGSYEQYF. The DNA of the CDR3 is TGTGCCAGCAGCCTAACTAGCGGGTCCTACGAGCAGTACTTC. Full variable domain (remainder filled in from reference TRBV28 and TRBJ2-7): DVKVTQSSRYLVKRTGEKVFLECVQDMDHENMFWYRQDPGLGLRLIYFSYDVKMKEKGDIPEGYSVSREKKERFSLILESASTNQTSMYLCASSLTSGSYEQYFGPGTRLTVT.

This clone occurred many times. CDR3 sequence: CASKDRAANYGYTF. As DNA, the CDR3 is TGTGCCAGCAAAGACAGGGCCGCTAACTATGGCTACACCTTC. V is TRBV19 and J is TRBJ1-2; 7 nucleotides match TRBD1. The V gene end was trimmed by 9 bases and the J gene end by 0 bases; junction bases not matched to a gene: 7. Germline V gene lookup returns CDR1 LNHDA and CDR2 SQIVND (reference sequence). The CDR3 is 14 amino acids.

DNA of the CDR3: TGTGCCAGCAGTTACTCGACGACTAGCGGGAGTCCGTATTTT. Amino acids: CASSYSTTSGSPYF. This sequence joins TRBV6-6 and TRBJ2-3, with 12 bases aligning to TRBD2. V shed 0 bases, J shed 14 bases, and the junction held 6 bases outside the gene matches. Germline assignment: CDR1 MNHNY and CDR2 SVGAGI (reference sequence). The CDR3 extends over 14 amino acids.

This chain joins TRBV2 and TRBJ1-1, with D uncertain. This CDR3 spans 13 amino acids. V shed 3 bases and J shed 1 base, with 6 bases lying between them. Germline CDR1 and CDR2: SNHLY and FYNNEI. CDR3 region: CASSDSGNTEAFF. The CDR3 DNA follows: TGTGCCAGCAGTGACTCGGGGAACACTGAAGCTTTCTTT.

The CDR3 sequence is CASSRSPGSYEQYF. The CDR3 DNA sequence: TGTGCCAGCAGTAGAAGTCCCGGCTCCTACGAGCAGTACTTC. The chain employs TRBV27 and TRBJ2-7; D not certain. Germline-derived CDR1 and CDR2 are MNHEY and SMNVEV (reference sequence). The V and J ends lost 5 bases and 0 bases respectively, with 11 bases between them. The CDR3 is 14 amino acids.

The V and J genes are TRBV19 and TRBJ1-4; the match to TRBD1 covers 7 bases. Germline V gives CDR1 LNHDA, CDR2 SQIVND (reference sequence). There are 15 residues in the CDR3. The V and J ends lost 4 bases and 8 bases, in that order; junction bases with no gene match: 10. CDR3 sequence reads: CASSTQPTGNEKLFF. CDR3 sequence (DNA): TGTGCCAGTAGTACCCAACCGACAGGGAACGAAAAACTGTTTTTT. The full variable domain, completed using reference TRBV19 and TRBJ1-4, is DGGITQSPKYLFRKEGQNVTLSCEQNLNHDAMYWYRQDPGQGLRLIYYSQIVNDFQKGDIAEGYSVSREKKESFPLTVTSAQKNPTAFYLCASSTQPTGNEKLFFGSGTQLSVL.

The rearrangement links TRBV7-2 to TRBJ2-7; D uncertain. Trimming took 1 base from V and 4 from J, leaving 8 bases between them. The V gene's germline CDR1 is SGHTA and CDR2 FQGNSA. The CDR3 runs to 13 residues. The CDR3 nucleotides are TGTGCCAGCAGCTTAGATTACAGATACGAGCAGTACTTC. Amino acid sequence: CASSLDYRYEQYF.

The chain couples TRBV7-8 to TRBJ2-1; TRBD2 agrees at 11 bases. V was clipped by 5 bases and J by 7 bases; unmatched bases: 16. CDR1 is SGHVS, CDR2 FQNEAQ, per germline. The CDR3 has 18 amino acids. CDR3: CASSPKERSGRAGNEQFF. For the CDR3, the DNA is TGTGCCAGCAGCCCAAAGGAGCGTAGCGGGAGGGCTGGGAATGAGCAGTTCTTC.

The chain combines TRBV4-1 with TRBJ2-7, with D uncertain. This CDR3 is built from 15 residues. The germline V and J ends were trimmed by 0 bases and 1 base, with 10 bases remaining between them. Germline V gene sequence: CDR1 MGHRA, CDR2 YSYEKL. The CDR3 here is CASSQEPGISYEQYF. DNA of the CDR3: TGCGCCAGCAGCCAAGAACCAGGAATATCCTACGAGCAGTACTTC.

This sequence joins TRBV5-1 and TRBJ1-2, with 9 bases aligning to TRBD1. J gave up 2 bases and V 2 bases, and 13 bases lay outside the gene matches. The germline V gene has CDR1 SGHRS and CDR2 YFSETQ. CDR3 length: 18 amino acids. For the CDR3, the DNA is TGCGCCAGCAGCTTAGCCCCGGTGGGGACAGGGATAAACTATGGCTACACCTTC. It specifies CASSLAPVGTGINYGYTF.

This clone has a single count. The rearrangement links TRBV5-1 to TRBJ1-5; 10 nucleotides line up with TRBD1. CDR1 and CDR2 from the germline V gene are SGHRS and YFSETQ. The CDR3 covers 16 residues. V was clipped by 0 bases and J by 3 bases; unmatched bases: 3. CDR3 in amino acids: CASSLGTGGFNQPQHF. The DNA for the CDR3 is TGCGCCAGCAGCTTGGGGACAGGGGGATTCAATCAGCCCCAGCATTTT.

The chain carries TRBV5-1 and TRBJ2-1, with a tentative D call TRBD1 (6 bases). The CDR3 extends over 16 amino acids. CDR1 is SGHRS, CDR2 YFSETQ, per germline. V lost 4 bases and J lost 5, with 19 bases in between. The CDR3 DNA reads TGCGCCAGCAGCCTGACCACAGGGCAAAAAAACAATGAGCAGTTCTTC. Its translation: CASSLTTGQKNNEQFF.

The chain joins TRBV5-4 to TRBJ2-2, with 9 nucleotides matching TRBD2. V shed 0 bases, J shed 6 bases, and the junction held 6 bases outside the gene matches. Germline V gene sequence: CDR1 SGHNT, CDR2 YYREEE (reference sequence). CDR3 length: 16 amino acids. The CDR3 bases are TGTGCCAGCAGCTTGGGGTCTAGCGGGATTCCCGGGGAGCTGTTTTTT. Its translation: CASSLGSSGIPGELFF.

The V gene is TRBV5-5, the J gene TRBJ1-1; D gene unclear. CDR1 is SGHKS and CDR2 is YYEKEE in the germline V gene (reference sequence). The CDR3 totals 15 residues. The germline V and J ends were trimmed by 0 bases and 1 base, with 10 bases remaining between them. The CDR3 DNA reads TGTGCCAGCAGCTTGGGGGCCAGGCCGAACACTGAAGCTTTCTTT. It specifies CASSLGARPNTEAFF.

The J gene is TRBJ2-5, the V gene TRBV25-1, with 8 bases that match TRBD1. Germline CDR1 and CDR2: MGHDK and SYGVNS. This CDR3 is 14 amino acids long. J gave up 5 bases and V 6 bases, and 8 bases lay outside the gene matches. The CDR3 protein is CASSPDRGWETQYF. Written as DNA, the CDR3 is TGTGCCAGCAGCCCCGACAGGGGCTGGGAGACCCAGTACTTC.

The chain recombines TRBV9 with TRBJ2-5; weak D call: TRBD2 (6 bases). V shed 4 bases and J shed 5 bases, with 12 bases lying between them. From germline, CDR1 is SGDLS and CDR2 YYNGEE. The CDR3 covers 13 residues. In DNA, the CDR3 is TGTGCCAGCAGCCCGCGGGGCCGGGAGACCCAGTACTTC. Protein sequence: CASSPRGRETQYF.

This clone turned up a few times. The chain links TRBV30 to TRBJ1-1, with no clear D. V dropped 3 bases and J dropped 6 bases, with 11 bases sitting between them. Germline V gene lookup returns CDR1 GTSNPN and CDR2 SVGIG (reference sequence). CDR3 length: 12 amino acids. The CDR3 nucleotides are TGTGCCTGGAGAGATCCACACCCTGAAGCTTTCTTT. It yields the protein CAWRDPHPEAFF.

This chain connects TRBV6-4 to TRBJ1-2; 9 bases map to TRBD1. With V trimmed by 2 bases and J by 1 base, 8 bases remained unmatched. CDR1 is MRHNA and CDR2 is SNTAGT in the germline V gene. This CDR3 spans 17 amino acids. The CDR3 loop is CASSDRGQGPYNYGYTF. In nucleotides, the CDR3 is TGTGCCAGCAGTGACAGGGGACAGGGTCCTTATAACTATGGCTACACCTTC.

The chain carries TRBV7-5 and TRBJ2-1; no check of the table's D call, TRBD2, against the DNA was made. TRBV7-5 counts as a pseudogene. The CDR3 is 18 residues long. The CDR3 is CVRSLQREGLLGYNEQFF. CDR3 DNA sequence: TGTGTCAGAAGCCTACAGCGGGAGGGCCTGTTGGGCTACAATGAGCAGTTCTTC.

This chain joins TRBV7-9 and TRBJ2-7, with D perhaps matching TRBD1 (6 bases). The CDR3 consists of 14 residues. Trimming removed 3 bases at V and 0 bases at J, with 9 bases between. The V gene's germline CDR1 is SEHNR and CDR2 FQNEAQ (reference sequence). The CDR3 here is CASSFTGSSYEQYF. CDR3 DNA: TGTGCCAGCAGCTTCACAGGGAGCTCCTACGAGCAGTACTTC.

The chain uses TRBV4-1 and TRBJ1-5; TRBD1 agrees at 7 bases. Looked up from germline, CDR1 is MGHRA and CDR2 is YSYEKL. The CDR3 runs 15 residues. Trimming cost V 5 bases and J 6 bases; bases outside gene matches: 10. CDR3 in amino acids: CASSVVGTVRQPQHF. CDR3 DNA: TGCGCCAGCAGCGTTGTGGGGACAGTGCGTCAGCCCCAGCATTTT.

This clone was detected only a few times. The CDR3 loop is CASSDLAGGPYEQYF. DNA for the CDR3: TGTGCCAGCAGTGATCTAGCGGGAGGCCCCTACGAGCAGTACTTC. The chain uses TRBV2 and TRBJ2-7; the match to TRBD2 covers 11 bases. With 3 bases clipped from V and 2 bases from J, the junction kept 3 bases outside the gene matches. The CDR3 extends over 15 amino acids. The germline V gene encodes CDR1 SNHLY and CDR2 FYNNEI.

In its sample, this clone was seen once. The chain is built from TRBV19 and TRBJ1-5; 8 bases line up with TRBD1. V shed 9 bases, J shed 7 bases, and the junction held 14 bases outside the gene matches. There are 15 residues in the CDR3. Germline V lookup: CDR1 LNHDA, CDR2 SQIVND (reference sequence). CDR3 loop: CASGRGQGVRQPQHF. CDR3 nucleotides: TGTGCCAGCGGTCGAGGACAGGGAGTGAGGCAGCCCCAGCATTTT.

V gene TRBV5-4 combines with J gene TRBJ1-1; D possibly corresponds to TRBD1 (5 bases). The length of the CDR3 is 13 residues. V lost 0 bases, J lost 9 bases, and 12 bases lay in between. Germline CDR1 reads SGHNT; CDR2 reads YYREEE (reference sequence). The CDR3 loop reads CASSLVGGAQAFF. As DNA, the CDR3 is TGTGCCAGCAGCTTGGTAGGAGGGGCTCAAGCTTTCTTT.

The chain has TRBV11-2 and TRBJ2-5; the match to TRBD2 covers 12 bases. Trimming cost V 1 base and J 2 bases; bases outside gene matches: 11. This CDR3 is 19 amino acids long. CDR1 and CDR2 (germline): SGHAT, FQNNGV. This CDR3 reads CASSLGFLASGRGQETQYF. CDR3 coding DNA: TGTGCCAGCAGCTTAGGGTTTCTGGCTAGCGGGAGGGGACAAGAGACCCAGTACTTC.

This rearrangement joins TRBV6-5 to TRBJ1-1; 7 nucleotides line up with TRBD1. The CDR3 spans 12 residues. Per germline, CDR1 MNHEY and CDR2 SVGAGI. CDR3 DNA: TGTACCCAGGGGGGAAGGTACACTGAAGCTTTCTTT. This encodes CTQGGRYTEAFF.